The 5 T cell receptor beta chains below were found in one sample sequenced in a study of blood T cell repertoires in COVID-19. The assay was immunoSEQ multiplex PCR, and TCRdb's table has in-frame clones only and misses some. The data show 160,000 or so clones, roughly 80% seen once. Sample: peripheral blood. The receptor set was obtained from an elderly woman with acute or convalescent COVID-19.

A few counts support this clone. This chain links TRBV7-2 with TRBJ2-7; 10 positions agree with TRBD1. The CDR3 has 15 amino acids. Looked up from germline, CDR1 is SGHTA and CDR2 is FQGNSA. With 5 bases clipped from V and 2 bases from J, the junction kept 6 bases outside the gene matches. In DNA form, the CDR3 reads TGTGCCAGCAGCCCTCGACAGGGGGCCCCCTACGAGCAGTACTTC. Translation gives CASSPRQGAPYEQYF.

The rearrangement uses TRBV9 and TRBJ2-2; 10 bases line up with TRBD2. Germline loops: CDR1 SGDLS, CDR2 YYNGEE. This CDR3 comprises 17 residues. J lost 4 bases, V lost 6 bases, and 12 bases had no gene match. CDR3 in amino acids: CASNSPAGGPSTGELFF. The CDR3 DNA reads as TGTGCCAGCAACTCTCCAGCGGGAGGGCCGAGCACCGGGGAGCTGTTTTTT.

This clone has a single count. The J gene is TRBJ1-4, the V gene TRBV19, with no clear D. The CDR3 is 11 amino acids. Trimming stripped 5 bases from V and 14 bases from J, with 12 bases between. Looked up from germline, CDR1 is LNHDA and CDR2 is SQIVND (reference sequence). The CDR3 loop is CASSARGSLFF. As DNA, the CDR3 is TGTGCCAGTAGTGCCCGGGGATCGCTGTTTTTT. The full variable domain, its missing parts supplied by reference TRBV19 and TRBJ1-4, is DGGITQSPKYLFRKEGQNVTLSCEQNLNHDAMYWYRQDPGQGLRLIYYSQIVNDFQKGDIAEGYSVSREKKESFPLTVTSAQKNPTAFYLCASSARGSLFFGSGTQLSVL.

This clone came up a few times. The J gene is TRBJ1-4, the V gene TRBV14; TRBD1 aligns across 7 bases. Trimming at V came to 3 bases and at J to 8 bases, leaving 9 bases not matched to a gene. The CDR3 is made up of 15 amino acids. The V gene's germline CDR1 is SGHDN and CDR2 FVKESK. As DNA, the CDR3 is TGTGCCAGCAGCCATAACAGGGGAGGACGCGAAAAACTGTTTTTT. This codes for CASSHNRGGREKLFF.

This clone was seen a handful of times. The chain employs TRBV4-1 and TRBJ2-5, with 12 bases aligning to TRBD1. The CDR3 has 19 residues. Germline V gene sequence: CDR1 MGHRA, CDR2 YSYEKL. Trimming removed 0 bases from V and 4 bases from J; junction bases left unmatched: 12. CDR3 nucleotides: TGCGCCAGCAGCCAAGATAATCGGGGACAGGGGGCGTTCGGAGAGACCCAGTACTTC. Its protein is CASSQDNRGQGAFGETQYF.